The sequence of this T cell receptor (beta chain) was determined in a study of blood T cell repertoires in COVID-19 (dated by TCRdb to about 2020). For the study in its entirety: Samples from collaborators originated in the United States, Italy and Spain and spanned both the acute and convalescent phases of COVID-19. Sample metadata almost always included a de-identified subject ID, COVID-19 status, age in years and sex. The material from the prospective study consisted of cDNA or gDNA derived from T cells, B-cell-depleted T cells, or PBMCs. HLA class I and class II types, where available, came from metadata supplied by the sample provider rather than from assay-based typing. The dataset comprised deeply sampled blood TCRbeta repertoires from subjects exposed to, actively infected with, or recovered from COVID-19. The repertoires were made available in a free public database intended to serve as a resource for research on the immune response to SARS-CoV-2. The samples were drawn from two sources: the first 160 participants of the ongoing ImmuneRACE study, and 1,000 to 1,500 subjects contributed by 6 global collaborators. Overall study results and their limits: Clinical and demographic metadata were provided uncurated, with the amount varying by source and participant.

TCRbeta CDR3 regions were amplified from genomic DNA by means of the immunoSEQ Assay, a bias-controlled multiplex PCR. In the source study's methods: The number of nucleated cells in each sample was estimated by amplification of reference gene primers within the assay. Sequence reads were collapsed and filtered to measure the absolute abundance of every unique TCRbeta CDR3 rearrangement. Productive Simpson clonality was computed per sample as the square root of Simpson's diversity index over productive rearrangements. Imported from immuneACCESS, the table was reduced by TCRdb to in-frame sequences with V and J called. These copies leave out some clones; in studies compared against another copy, an unresolved V gene accounts for under half, and the cause of the remainder is not known. V, J and clone size reflect that table, while D and trimming were determined from the DNA. The sample data list about 310,000 clones, and approximately 90% of these were observed just once. Roughly a tenth of the sample lies in the top ten.

In the case of this clone: Which antigen it targets is not known. No base qualities exist here, and no much larger clone lies one base off it.

Participants in the prospective study were enrolled through a virtual design, were aged about 18 to 100 years, and lived in some 24 United States geographic areas. Cohort assignment in the prospective study relied on participant-reported clinical history from a screening survey and a study questionnaire. For ImmuneRACE Cohort 3, a participant was defined as recovered based on two consecutive negative NP/OP PCR tests, clearance by a healthcare professional, or resolution of symptoms. In the prospective study, whole blood, serum and a nasopharyngeal or oropharyngeal swab were collected from each participant by mobile phlebotomists. Prospective study participants could optionally give additional blood draws and questionnaires over an approximately 2-month period. Prospective study blood samples were shipped either frozen or at room temperature before DNA extraction. Sequenced: PBMCs or T cells enriched from blood (not recorded which). This receptor was obtained from a woman aged 40 to 50 who had recovered from COVID-19.

At the DNA level, the sequence is TGTGCCAGCAGTTTATCGGGACTTCCCACTGAAGCTTTCTTT. This yields the protein CASSLSGLPTEAFF. The rearranged segments are TRBV27 and TRBJ1-1, and the D gene may be TRBD1, 5 bases matching. The germline V gene (reference sequence) specifies MNHEY as CDR1 and SMNVEV as CDR2. The CDR3 starts with the cysteine, ends with the phenylalanine, and has 14 residues. Only CDR3 DNA is held: 42 bases, read in frame from base 1. V is cut by 0 bases and J by 4 bases, and the space between the germline ends is 9 bases.